This T cell receptor beta chain is drawn from a study of blood T cell repertoires in COVID-19. A single count supports this clone. Germline CDR1 and CDR2: MNHEY and SVGAGI. This CDR3 comprises 14 residues. Trimming cost V 2 bases and J 11 bases, with 18 bases left between them. The repertoire was sequenced with immunoSEQ multiplex PCR; TCRdb's copy has only in-frame clones and lacks some. This sample has 250,000 to 300,000 clones, with about nine tenths found just once. The chain combines TRBV6-5 with TRBJ1-1; D possibly corresponds to TRBD1 (6 bases). The origin of this receptor is a woman between 50 and 59 years old who had recovered from COVID-19. Specimen: peripheral blood. CDR3 DNA sequence: TGTGCCAGCAGTTACAGGGACACCCGGGACACGGCTTTCTTT. Translation gives CASSYRDTRDTAFF.